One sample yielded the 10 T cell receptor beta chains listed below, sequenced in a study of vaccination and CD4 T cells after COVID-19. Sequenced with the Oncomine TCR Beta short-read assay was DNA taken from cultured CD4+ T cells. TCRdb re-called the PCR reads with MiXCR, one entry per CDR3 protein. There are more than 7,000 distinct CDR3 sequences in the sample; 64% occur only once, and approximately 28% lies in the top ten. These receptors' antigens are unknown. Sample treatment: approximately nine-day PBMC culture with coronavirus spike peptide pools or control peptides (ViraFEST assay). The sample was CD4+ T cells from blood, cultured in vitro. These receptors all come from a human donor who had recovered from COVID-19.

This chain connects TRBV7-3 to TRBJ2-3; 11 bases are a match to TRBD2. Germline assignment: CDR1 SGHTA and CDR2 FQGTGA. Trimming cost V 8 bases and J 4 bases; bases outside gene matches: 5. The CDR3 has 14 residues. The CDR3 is CASASLAGADTQYF. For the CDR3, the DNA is TGTGCCAGCGCCTCACTAGCGGGAGCAGATACGCAGTATTTT.

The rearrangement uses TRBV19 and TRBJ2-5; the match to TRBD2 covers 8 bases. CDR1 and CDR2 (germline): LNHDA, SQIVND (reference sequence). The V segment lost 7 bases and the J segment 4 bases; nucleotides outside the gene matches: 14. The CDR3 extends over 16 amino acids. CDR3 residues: CASTKAAGGTRETQYF. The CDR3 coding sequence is TGTGCCAGTACCAAGGCGGCGGGAGGCACCAGAGAGACCCAGTACTTC.

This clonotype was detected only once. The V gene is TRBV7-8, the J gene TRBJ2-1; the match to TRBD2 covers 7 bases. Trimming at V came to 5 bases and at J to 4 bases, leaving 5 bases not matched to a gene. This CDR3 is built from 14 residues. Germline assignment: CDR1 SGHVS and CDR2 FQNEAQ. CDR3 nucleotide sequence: TGTGCCAGCAGCGCAAGCGGGGAATACAATGAGCAGTTCTTC. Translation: CASSASGEYNEQFF.

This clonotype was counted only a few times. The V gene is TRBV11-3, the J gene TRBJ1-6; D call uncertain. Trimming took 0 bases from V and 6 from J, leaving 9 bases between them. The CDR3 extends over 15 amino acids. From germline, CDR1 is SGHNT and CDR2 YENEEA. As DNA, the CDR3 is TGTGCCAGCAGCTTAGATACCGGTTCTAATTCACCCCTCCACTTT. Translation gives CASSLDTGSNSPLHF.

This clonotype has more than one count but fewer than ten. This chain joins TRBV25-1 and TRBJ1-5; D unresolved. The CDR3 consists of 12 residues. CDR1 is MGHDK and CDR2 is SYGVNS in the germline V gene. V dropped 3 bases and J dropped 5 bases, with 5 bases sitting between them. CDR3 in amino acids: CASSDVDQPQHF. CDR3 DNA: TGTGCCAGCAGTGACGTGGATCAGCCCCAGCATTTT.

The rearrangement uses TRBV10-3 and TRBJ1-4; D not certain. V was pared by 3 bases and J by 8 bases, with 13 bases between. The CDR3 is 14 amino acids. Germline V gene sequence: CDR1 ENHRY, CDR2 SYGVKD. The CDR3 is CAISDPTWPEKLFF. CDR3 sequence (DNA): TGTGCCATCAGTGACCCCACCTGGCCCGAAAAACTGTTTTTT.

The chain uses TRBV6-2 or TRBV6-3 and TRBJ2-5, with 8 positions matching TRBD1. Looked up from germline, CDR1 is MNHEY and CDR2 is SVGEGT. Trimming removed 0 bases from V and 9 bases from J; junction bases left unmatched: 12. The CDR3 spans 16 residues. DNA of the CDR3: TGTGCCAGCAGTTACTCTCAGGGGGCTGGACATTGGTCCCAGTACTTC. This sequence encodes CASSYSQGAGHWSQYF.

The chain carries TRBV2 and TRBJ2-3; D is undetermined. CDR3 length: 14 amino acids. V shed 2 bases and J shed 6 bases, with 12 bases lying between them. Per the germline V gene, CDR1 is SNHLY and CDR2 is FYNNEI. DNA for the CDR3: TGTGCCAGCAGTGAATCGTGGTGGGTGGATACGCAGTATTTT. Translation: CASSESWWVDTQYF.

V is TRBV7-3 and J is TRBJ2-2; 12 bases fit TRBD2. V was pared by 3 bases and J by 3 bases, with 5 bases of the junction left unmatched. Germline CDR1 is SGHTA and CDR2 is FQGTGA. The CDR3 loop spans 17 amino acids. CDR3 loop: CASSLRLAGVDTGELFF. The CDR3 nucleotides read TGTGCCAGCAGCTTGAGACTAGCGGGAGTGGACACCGGGGAGCTGTTTTTT.

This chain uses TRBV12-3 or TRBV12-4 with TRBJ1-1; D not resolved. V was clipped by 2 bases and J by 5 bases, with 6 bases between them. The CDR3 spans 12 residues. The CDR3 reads CASSLRVTEAFF. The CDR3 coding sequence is TGTGCCAGCAGTTTAAGGGTGACTGAAGCTTTCTTT.